This T cell receptor (beta chain) was observed in a study of T cell responses to AZD1222 COVID-19 vaccine. Whole-study findings and limits: After the peak T cell response, and only then, were repertoires sampled. The donor group comprised mostly white British people and more females; the analysis possibly underestimated clonal diversity. Baseline testing showed seropositivity in only a handful of AZD1222 recipients.

For this clone: Its target is not known.

Some clones are missing from TCRdb's copy, which holds only in-frame ones; the method was immunoSEQ multiplex PCR. This table has about 140,000 clones, 90% appearing once. The TCR sequence derives from an adult in good health. Specimen: peripheral blood, collected on day 0 of AZD1222 vaccination.

CDR3 sequence reads: CAISGQGGLYGYTF. The CDR3 region has the DNA TGTGCCATCAGTGGGCAGGGGGGACTATATGGCTACACCTTC. The chain is built from TRBV10-3 and TRBJ1-2; 7 bases align to TRBD1. This CDR3 has 14 amino acids. Germline CDR1 ENHRY, CDR2 SYGVKD. Trimming took 4 bases from V and 5 from J; bases not matched to a gene: 7.